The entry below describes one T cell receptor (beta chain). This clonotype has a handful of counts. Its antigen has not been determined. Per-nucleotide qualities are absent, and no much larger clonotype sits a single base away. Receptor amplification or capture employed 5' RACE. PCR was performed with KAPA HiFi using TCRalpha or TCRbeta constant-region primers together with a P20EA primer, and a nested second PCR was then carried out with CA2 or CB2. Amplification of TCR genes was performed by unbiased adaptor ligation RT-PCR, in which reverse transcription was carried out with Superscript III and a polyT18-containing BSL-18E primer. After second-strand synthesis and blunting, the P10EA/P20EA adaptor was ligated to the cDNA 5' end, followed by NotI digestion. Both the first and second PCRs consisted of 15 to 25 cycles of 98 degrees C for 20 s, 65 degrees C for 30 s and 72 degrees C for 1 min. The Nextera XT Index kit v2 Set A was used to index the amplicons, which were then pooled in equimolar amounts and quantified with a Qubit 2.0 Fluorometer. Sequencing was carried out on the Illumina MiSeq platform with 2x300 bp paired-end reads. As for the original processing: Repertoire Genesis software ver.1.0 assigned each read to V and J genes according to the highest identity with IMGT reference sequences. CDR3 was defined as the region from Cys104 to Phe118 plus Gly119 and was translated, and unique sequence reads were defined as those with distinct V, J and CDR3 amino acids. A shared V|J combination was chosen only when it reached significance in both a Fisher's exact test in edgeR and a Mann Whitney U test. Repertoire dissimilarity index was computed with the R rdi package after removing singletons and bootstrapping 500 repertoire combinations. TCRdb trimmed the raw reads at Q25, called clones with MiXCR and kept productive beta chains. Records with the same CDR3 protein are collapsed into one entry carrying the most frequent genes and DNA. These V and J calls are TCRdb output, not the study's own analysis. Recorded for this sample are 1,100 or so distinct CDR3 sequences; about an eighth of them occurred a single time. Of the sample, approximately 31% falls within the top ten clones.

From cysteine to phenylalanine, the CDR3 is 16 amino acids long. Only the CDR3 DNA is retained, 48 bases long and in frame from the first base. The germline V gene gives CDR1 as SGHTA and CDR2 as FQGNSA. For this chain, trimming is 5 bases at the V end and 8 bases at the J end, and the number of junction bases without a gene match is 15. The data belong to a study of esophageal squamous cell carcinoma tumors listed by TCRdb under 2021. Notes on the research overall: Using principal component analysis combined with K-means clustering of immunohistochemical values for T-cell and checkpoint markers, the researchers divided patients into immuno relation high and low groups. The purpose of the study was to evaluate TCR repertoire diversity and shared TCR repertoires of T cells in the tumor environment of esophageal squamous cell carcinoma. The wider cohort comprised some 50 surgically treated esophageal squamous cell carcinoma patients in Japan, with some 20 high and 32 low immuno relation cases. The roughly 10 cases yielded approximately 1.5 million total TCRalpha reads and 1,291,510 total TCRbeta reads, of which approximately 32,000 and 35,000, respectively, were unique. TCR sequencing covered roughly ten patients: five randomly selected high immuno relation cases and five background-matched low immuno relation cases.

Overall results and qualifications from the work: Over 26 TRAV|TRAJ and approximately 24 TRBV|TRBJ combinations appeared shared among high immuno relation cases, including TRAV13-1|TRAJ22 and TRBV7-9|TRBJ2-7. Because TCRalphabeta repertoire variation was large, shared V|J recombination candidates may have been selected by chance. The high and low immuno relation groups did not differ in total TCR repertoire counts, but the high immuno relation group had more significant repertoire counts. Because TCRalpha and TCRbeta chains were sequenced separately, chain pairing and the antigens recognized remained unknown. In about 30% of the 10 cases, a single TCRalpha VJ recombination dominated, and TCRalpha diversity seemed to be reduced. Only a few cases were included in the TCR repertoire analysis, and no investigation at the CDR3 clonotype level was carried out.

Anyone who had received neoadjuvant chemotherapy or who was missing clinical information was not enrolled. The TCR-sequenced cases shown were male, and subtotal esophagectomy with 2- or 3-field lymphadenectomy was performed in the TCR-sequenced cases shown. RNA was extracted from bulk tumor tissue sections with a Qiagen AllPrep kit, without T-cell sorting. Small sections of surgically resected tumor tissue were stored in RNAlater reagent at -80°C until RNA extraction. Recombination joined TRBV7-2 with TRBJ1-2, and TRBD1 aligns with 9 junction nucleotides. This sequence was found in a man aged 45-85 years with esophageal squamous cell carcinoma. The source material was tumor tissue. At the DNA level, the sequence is TGTGCCAGCAGCCAAGATAGAACAGGGGGCGCGGGGGGCTACACCTTC. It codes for CASSQDRTGGAGGYTF.